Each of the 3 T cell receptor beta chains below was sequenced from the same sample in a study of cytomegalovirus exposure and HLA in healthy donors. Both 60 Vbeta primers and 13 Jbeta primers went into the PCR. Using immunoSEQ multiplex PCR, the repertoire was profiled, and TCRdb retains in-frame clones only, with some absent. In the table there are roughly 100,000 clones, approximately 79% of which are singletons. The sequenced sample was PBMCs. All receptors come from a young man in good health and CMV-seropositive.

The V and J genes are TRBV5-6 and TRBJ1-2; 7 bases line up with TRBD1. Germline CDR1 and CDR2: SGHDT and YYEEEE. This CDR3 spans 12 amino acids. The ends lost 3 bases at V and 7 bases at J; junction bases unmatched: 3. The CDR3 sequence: CASSSTGFGYTF. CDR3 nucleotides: TGTGCCAGCAGCTCGACAGGGTTTGGCTACACCTTC.

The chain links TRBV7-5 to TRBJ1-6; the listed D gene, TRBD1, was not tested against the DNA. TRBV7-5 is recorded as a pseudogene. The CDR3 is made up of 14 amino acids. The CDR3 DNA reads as TGTGTCAGAAGCGCCCGGACAGGGGATTCACCCCTCCACTTT. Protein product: CVRSARTGDSPLHF.

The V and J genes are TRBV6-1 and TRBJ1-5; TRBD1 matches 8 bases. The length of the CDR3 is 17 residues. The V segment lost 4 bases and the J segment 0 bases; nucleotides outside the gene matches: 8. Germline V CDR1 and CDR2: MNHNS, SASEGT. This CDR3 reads CASSVGTGFNSNQPQHF. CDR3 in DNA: TGTGCCAGCAGTGTTGGGACAGGATTTAATAGCAATCAGCCCCAGCATTTT.